Presented here are 5 T cell receptor beta chains from one specimen sequenced in a study of molecular identifiers for immune sequencing clone quantification. TCRdb recomputed calls from the PCR reads with MiXCR, one row per CDR3 protein. The repertoire holds 85,000 to 120,000 distinct CDR3 sequences, with less than 35% as singletons. The specimen sequenced was naive CD8+ T cells from blood, with Jurkat cell RNA spiked in. Subset reported: FACS-sorted CD8+CD4-CCR7+CD45RA+ naive T cells. These receptors were obtained from a human donor in good health. Some libraries in this study had Jurkat cell RNA spiked in.

This clonotype has a handful of counts. This sequence joins TRBV28 and TRBJ2-1, with 9 bases fitting TRBD2. V dropped 5 bases and J dropped 3; count of bases not matched to a gene: 5. The CDR3 spans 15 residues. Germline V gives CDR1 MDHEN, CDR2 SYDVKM. CDR3 amino acids: CASSPRLADYNEQFF. CDR3 sequence (DNA): TGTGCCAGCAGTCCCCGACTAGCGGACTACAATGAGCAGTTCTTC.

To note about this clonotype: Possible read error: a much larger clone is one base away. J is TRBJ1-5 and V is TRBV28; D call uncertain. Per germline, CDR1 MDHEN and CDR2 SYDVKM. The CDR3 loop spans 13 amino acids. CDR3 sequence (DNA): TGTGCCAGCAGTTTACAGGTGGGTCAGCCCCAGCGTTTT. It codes for CASSLQVGQPQRF.

This chain joins TRBV6-5 and TRBJ1-5; tentatively, D is TRBD1 (6 bases). CDR1 is MNHEY and CDR2 is SVGAGI in the germline V gene. The CDR3 is 14 amino acids. The V gene lost 6 bases and the J gene lost 7 bases, with 16 bases spanning the gap. CDR3 in DNA: TGTGCCAGCAGCCCGCTAGGGGGTGGGCAGCCCCAGCATTTT. It encodes CASSPLGGGQPQHF.

This clonotype showed up just a few times. The chain links TRBV27 to TRBJ2-2, with D possibly matching TRBD2 (5 bases). The CDR3 is 16 residues long. Germline CDR1 is MNHEY and CDR2 is SMNVEV (reference sequence). Deletions cut 5 bases from V and 0 bases from J, with 13 bases between. This CDR3 reads CASSLTRLTNTGELFF. For the CDR3, the DNA is TGTGCCAGCAGTCTCACTAGACTTACGAACACCGGGGAGCTGTTTTTT.

This clonotype was counted a few times. The J gene is TRBJ2-2, the V gene TRBV2, with 7 bases lining up with TRBD2. CDR3 length: 15 amino acids. With 3 bases clipped from V and 0 bases from J, the junction kept 1 base outside the gene matches. The germline V gene has CDR1 SNHLY and CDR2 FYNNEI. Here the CDR3 DNA reads TGTGCCAGCAGTGATCTAGCGGCGAACACCGGGGAGCTGTTTTTT. The encoded protein is CASSDLAANTGELFF.